These 17 T cell receptor beta chains share one sample of origin, sequenced in a study of regulatory T cells in long-lasting Graves disease. HTBI primers from iRepertoire and Arm-PCR of CDR3 regions yielded the TCR beta libraries. TCRdb fed the multiplex PCR reads into MiXCR, producing one record per CDR3 protein. Of some 500,000 distinct CDR3 sequences listed, approximately 12% are singletons. Time point given: newly diagnosed GD, antithyroid drugs for less than 3 months. Extracted RNA from PBMCs served as the source of the TCR library. The sample was also reused in another study, on T cells in Graves' hyperthyroidism and ophthalmopathy.

The source was peripheral blood mononuclear cells (PBMCs), collected at new diagnosis, from a patient treated with antithyroid drugs. The receptors derive from a man aged 25-45 years with Graves disease.

Note on this clonotype: A single base separates this from a much larger clone, so it may be a read error. CDR3 nucleotide sequence: TGTGCCCGGAGGACCCAGAATTCACCCCTCCACTTT. Amino acids: CARRTQNSPLHF. J is TRBJ1-6 and V is TRBV30; D not resolved. The CDR3 runs to 12 residues. Germline V gene sequence: CDR1 GTSNPN, CDR2 SVGIG (reference sequence).

This clonotype has ten or more counts. The chain is built from TRBV27 and TRBJ2-2; TRBD2 matches 7 bases. The length of the CDR3 is 16 residues. The J segment lost 4 bases and the V segment lost 6 bases, leaving 11 bases of the junction unmatched. The germline V gene has CDR1 MNHEY and CDR2 SMNVEV (reference sequence). CDR3: CASRPSAGAGTGELFF. DNA of the CDR3: TGTGCCAGCAGGCCTTCGGCGGGAGCGGGCACCGGGGAGCTGTTTTTT.

The chain links TRBV20-1 to TRBJ2-1, with 9 bases identical to TRBD2. The germline CDR1 and CDR2 sequences are DFQATT and SNEGSKA (reference sequence). V dropped 0 bases and J dropped 0; count of bases not matched to a gene: 15. The CDR3 contains 20 residues. CDR3 in DNA: TGCAGTGCTAGAGATGGGCTAGCGGGGTCGTATCTCAGCTCCTACAATGAGCAGTTCTTC. Translated, it gives CSARDGLAGSYLSSYNEQFF.

The chain joins TRBV27 to TRBJ2-1, with D perhaps matching TRBD2 (5 bases). The V end was cut by 5 bases, the J end by 0 bases, with 11 bases between. Per the germline V gene, CDR1 is MNHEY and CDR2 is SMNVEV (reference sequence). This CDR3 region has 15 residues. In DNA, the CDR3 is TGTGCCAGCAGTCCAAGGGAGCGCTCCTACAATGAGCAGTTCTTC. Translating gives CASSPRERSYNEQFF.

This clonotype was seen repeatedly, ten times or more. The rearrangement joins TRBV30 to TRBJ2-7; 8 nucleotides agree with TRBD2. The CDR3 has 14 residues. Germline V gene sequence: CDR1 GTSNPN, CDR2 SVGIG (reference sequence). V dropped 6 bases and J dropped 2; count of bases not matched to a gene: 9. Here the CDR3 DNA reads TGTGCCTGCCCCCGGGGGGGACACCCCTACGAGCAGTACTTC. It codes for CACPRGGHPYEQYF.

This clonotype was seen ten or more times. The V and J genes are TRBV7-9 and TRBJ2-2, with 9 positions matching TRBD2. The CDR3 is 18 amino acids. The germline V gene encodes CDR1 SEHNR and CDR2 FQNEAQ (reference sequence). The trim removed 5 bases at V and 2 bases at J, leaving 12 bases unmatched. The CDR3 DNA follows: TGTGCCAGCAGCCAGGGACTAGCCCGAGGTTCCAACACCGGGGAGCTGTTTTTT. This translates into CASSQGLARGSNTGELFF.

Ten or more counts support this clonotype. This chain connects TRBV5-1 to TRBJ2-7, with 8 bases aligning to TRBD2. The length of the CDR3 is 15 residues. CDR1 SGHRS and CDR2 YFSETQ come from the germline V gene. V lost 4 bases and J lost 4; bases outside the gene matches: 10. CDR3 region: CASSTVAGILYEQYF. In nucleotides, the CDR3 is TGCGCCAGCAGCACCGTAGCGGGAATCTTATACGAGCAGTACTTC. Drawing the rest from reference TRBV5-1 and TRBJ2-7, the complete variable domain is KAGVTQTPRYLIKTRGQQVTLSCSPISGHRSVSWYQQTPGQGLQFLFEYFSETQRNKGNFPGRFSGRQFSNSRSEMNVSTLELGDSALYLCASSTVAGILYEQYFGPGTRLTVT.

This clonotype was counted ten times or more. The genes are TRBV24-1 and TRBJ2-7; a possible D gene is TRBD2 (6 bases). The ends were cut back, 4 bases at V and 7 bases at J, with 10 bases in the middle. The length of the CDR3 is 12 residues. Germline V gene data show CDR1 as KGHDR and CDR2 as SFDVKD. CDR3 nucleotides: TGTGCCACCAGTGAGGGGCGGGAAGAGCAGTACTTC. It codes for CATSEGREEQYF.

This chain connects TRBV24-1 to TRBJ2-1; possible D gene TRBD1, 7 bases. The ends were cut back, 9 bases at V and 6 bases at J, with 20 bases in the middle. CDR3 length: 15 amino acids. The germline V gene has CDR1 KGHDR and CDR2 SFDVKD. CDR3 in DNA: TGTGCCACCGCCTCTCGGGCAGGGGGGCCCAATGAGCAGTTCTTC. It yields the protein CATASRAGGPNEQFF.

In this sample, this clonotype turned up many times. V usage is TRBV30 and J usage is TRBJ1-5; D is ambiguous. This CDR3 comprises 12 residues. Germline CDR1 and CDR2: GTSNPN and SVGIG (reference sequence). Trimming took off 3 bases at V and 7 bases at J, with 10 bases between the two ends. The CDR3 coding sequence is TGTGCCTGGAGAGTGGCGGGCCAGCCCCAGCATTTT. Translation gives CAWRVAGQPQHF.

Ten or more counts support this clonotype. The chain employs TRBV11-2 and TRBJ2-1; D is unclear. The V gene's germline CDR1 is SGHAT and CDR2 FQNNGV. The V end lost 5 bases, the J end lost 4 bases, and 18 bases lay between the germline ends. The CDR3 consists of 16 residues. The CDR3 sequence: CASSPRKRGTYNEQFF. The DNA of the CDR3 is TGTGCCAGCAGCCCTAGAAAGAGAGGAACATACAATGAGCAGTTCTTC.

This clonotype came up a few times. The chain recombines TRBV6-6 with TRBJ1-2; D perhaps matches TRBD1 (5 bases). This CDR3 contains 17 residues. Trimming removed 0 bases from V and 0 bases from J, with 14 bases in between. Per the germline V gene, CDR1 is MNHNY and CDR2 is SVGAGI (reference sequence). CDR3 protein: CASSYSIGDASNYGYTF. The CDR3 nucleotides read TGTGCCAGCAGTTACTCGATTGGGGACGCCTCTAACTATGGCTACACCTTC.

As regards this clonotype: One base away lies a much larger clone, so this may be a sequencing read error. This rearrangement joins TRBV12-3 or TRBV12-4 to TRBJ2-7, with TRBD2 matching 7 bases. The CDR3 loop spans 14 amino acids. The CDR3 DNA reads as TGTGCCAGCGGTTTAAGGGGAGGGTCAGAAGAGTTGTACTTC. Encoded protein: CASGLRGGSEELYF.

The gene calls are TRBV28 and TRBJ2-7; 11 nucleotides align to TRBD2. Germline CDR1 and CDR2: MDHEN and SYDVKM. The CDR3 totals 15 residues. V trimming: 4 bases; J trimming: 5 bases; junction bases outside the gene matches: 7. This CDR3 reads CASSSGLAGLHEQYF. Written as DNA, the CDR3 is TGTGCCAGCAGTTCAGGACTAGCGGGTTTACACGAGCAGTACTTC. The full variable domain, with the rest looked up from reference TRBV28 and TRBJ2-7, is DVKVTQSSRYLVKRTGEKVFLECVQDMDHENMFWYRQDPGLGLRLIYFSYDVKMKEKGDIPEGYSVSREKKERFSLILESASTNQTSMYLCASSSGLAGLHEQYFGPGTRLTVT.

The J gene is TRBJ2-7, the V gene TRBV7-9, with 7 bases that match TRBD1. The germline CDR1 and CDR2 sequences are SEHNR and FQNEAQ (reference sequence). This CDR3 contains 14 residues. V trimming: 5 bases; J trimming: 2 bases; junction bases outside the gene matches: 6. This CDR3 reads CASSPGQEAYEQYF. In DNA form, the CDR3 reads TGTGCCAGCAGCCCCGGACAGGAGGCCTACGAGCAGTACTTC.

Comment on this clonotype: A read error may account for a junction end that differs from germline. This chain uses TRBV20-1 with TRBJ2-1; 10 bases line up with TRBD2. This CDR3 is built from 18 residues. CDR1 DFQATT and CDR2 SNEGSKA come from the germline V gene (reference sequence). CDR3 bases: TGCAATGCTAGATTCACTAGCGGGACCGCAAGCTCCTACAATGAGCAGTTCTTC. Its translation is CNARFTSGTASSYNEQFF.

A remark on this clonotype: This could be a read error, since a much larger clone is one nucleotide away. This sequence joins TRBV3-1 and TRBJ2-1; a weak D match, TRBD1 (5 bases). The CDR3 covers 12 residues. Germline-derived CDR1 and CDR2 are LGHDT and YNNKEL (reference sequence). Trimming took 3 bases from V and 10 from J, leaving 10 bases between them. CDR3 amino acids: CASSQIGHEQFF. CDR3 DNA: TGTGCCAGCAGCCAGATTGGACACGAGCAGTTCTTC.